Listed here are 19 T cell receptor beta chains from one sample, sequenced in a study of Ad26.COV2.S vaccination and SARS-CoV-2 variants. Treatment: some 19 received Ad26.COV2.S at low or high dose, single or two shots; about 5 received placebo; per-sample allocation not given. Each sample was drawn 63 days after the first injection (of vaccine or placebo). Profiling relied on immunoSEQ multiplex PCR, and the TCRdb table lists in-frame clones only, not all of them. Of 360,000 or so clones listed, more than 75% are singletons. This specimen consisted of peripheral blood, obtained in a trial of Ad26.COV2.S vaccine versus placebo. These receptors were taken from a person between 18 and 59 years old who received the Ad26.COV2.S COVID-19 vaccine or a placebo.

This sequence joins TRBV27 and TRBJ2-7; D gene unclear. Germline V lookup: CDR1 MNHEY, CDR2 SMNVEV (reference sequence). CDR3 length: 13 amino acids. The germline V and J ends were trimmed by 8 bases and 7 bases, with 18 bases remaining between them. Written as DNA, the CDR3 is TGTGCCAGCCGTCTACTACGATTTGAGGAGCAGTACTTC. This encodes CASRLLRFEEQYF.

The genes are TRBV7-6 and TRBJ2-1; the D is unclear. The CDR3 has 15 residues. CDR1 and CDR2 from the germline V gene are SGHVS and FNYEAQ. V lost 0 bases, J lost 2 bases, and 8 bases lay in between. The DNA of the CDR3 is TGTGCCAGCAGCTTAGCGGGTGTCACCTACAATGAGCAGTTCTTC. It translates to CASSLAGVTYNEQFF.

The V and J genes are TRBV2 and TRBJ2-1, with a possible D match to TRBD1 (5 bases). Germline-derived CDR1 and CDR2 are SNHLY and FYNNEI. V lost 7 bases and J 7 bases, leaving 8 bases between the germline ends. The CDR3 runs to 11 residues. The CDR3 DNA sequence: TGTGCCAGCATTTCAGGGAATGAGCAGTTCTTC. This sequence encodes CASISGNEQFF.

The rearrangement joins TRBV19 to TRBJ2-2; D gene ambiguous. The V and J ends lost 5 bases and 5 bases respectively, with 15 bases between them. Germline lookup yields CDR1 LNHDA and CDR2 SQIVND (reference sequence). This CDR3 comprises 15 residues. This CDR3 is CASSPRSGGTGELFF. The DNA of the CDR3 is TGTGCCAGTAGTCCCAGGTCCGGTGGGACCGGGGAGCTGTTTTTT.

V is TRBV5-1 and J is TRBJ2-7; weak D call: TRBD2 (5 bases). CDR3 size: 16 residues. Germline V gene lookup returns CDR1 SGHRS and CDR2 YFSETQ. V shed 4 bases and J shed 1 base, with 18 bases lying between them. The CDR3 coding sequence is TGCGCCAGCAGCCCCCGGGGTGCGGGTGGGTCCTACGAGCAGTACTTC. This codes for CASSPRGAGGSYEQYF.

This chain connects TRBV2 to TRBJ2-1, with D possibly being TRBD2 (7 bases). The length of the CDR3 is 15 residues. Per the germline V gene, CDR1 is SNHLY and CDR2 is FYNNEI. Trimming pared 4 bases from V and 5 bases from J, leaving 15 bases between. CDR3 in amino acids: CASSALAGADNEQFF. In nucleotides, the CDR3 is TGTGCCAGCAGTGCCCTGGCGGGGGCCGACAATGAGCAGTTCTTC.

The CDR3 region is CASRTGLSDVAFF. CDR3 nucleotides: TGTGCCAGTAGAACGGGACTGTCGGATGTCGCTTTCTTT. The gene calls are TRBV19 and TRBJ1-1; possibly TRBD1 for D (5 bases). Germline CDR1 reads LNHDA; CDR2 reads SQIVND (reference sequence). Trimming left V 6 bases short and J 11 bases short, with 19 bases between. The CDR3 covers 13 residues.

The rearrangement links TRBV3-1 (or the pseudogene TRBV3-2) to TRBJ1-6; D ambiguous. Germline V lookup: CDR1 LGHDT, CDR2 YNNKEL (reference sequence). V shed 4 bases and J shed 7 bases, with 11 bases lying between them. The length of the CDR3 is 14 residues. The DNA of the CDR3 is TGTGCCAGCAGCCCCGGGCAGACAAATTCACCCCTCCACTTT. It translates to CASSPGQTNSPLHF.

The DNA for the CDR3 is TGTGCCAGCAGCTCCAGCCAGGACCACTCTGGAAACACCATATATTTT. The encoded protein is CASSSSQDHSGNTIYF. J is TRBJ1-3 and V is TRBV7-9, with D hard to call. Germline assignment: CDR1 SEHNR and CDR2 FQNEAQ (reference sequence). The germline V and J ends were trimmed by 4 bases and 0 bases, with 13 bases remaining between them. The CDR3 contains 16 residues.

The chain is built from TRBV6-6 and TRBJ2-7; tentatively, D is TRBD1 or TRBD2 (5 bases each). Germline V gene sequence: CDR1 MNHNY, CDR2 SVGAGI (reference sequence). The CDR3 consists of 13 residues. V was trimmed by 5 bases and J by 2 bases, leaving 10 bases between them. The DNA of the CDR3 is TGTGCCAGCAGTGGACTGGGGGCCTACGAGCAGTACTTC. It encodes CASSGLGAYEQYF.

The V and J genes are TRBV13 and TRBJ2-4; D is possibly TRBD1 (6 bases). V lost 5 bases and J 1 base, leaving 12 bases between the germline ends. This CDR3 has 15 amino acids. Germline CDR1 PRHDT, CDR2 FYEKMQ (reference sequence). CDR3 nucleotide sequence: TGTGCCAGCAGCGGCCTAACAGGGGCCAAAAACATTCAGTACTTC. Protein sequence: CASSGLTGAKNIQYF.

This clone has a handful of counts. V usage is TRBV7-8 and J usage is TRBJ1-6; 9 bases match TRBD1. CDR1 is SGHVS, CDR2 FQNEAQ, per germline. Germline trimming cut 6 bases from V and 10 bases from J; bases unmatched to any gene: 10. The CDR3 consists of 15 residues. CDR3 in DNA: TGTGCCAGCAGTTTGGACAGGGGTGTCAACTCACCCCTCCACTTT. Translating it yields CASSLDRGVNSPLHF.

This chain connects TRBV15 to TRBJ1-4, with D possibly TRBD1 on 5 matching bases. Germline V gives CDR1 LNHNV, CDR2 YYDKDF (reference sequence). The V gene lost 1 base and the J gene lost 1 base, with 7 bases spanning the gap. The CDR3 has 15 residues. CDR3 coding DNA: TGTGCCACCAGCAGAGGGAGGGGAACTAATGAAAAACTGTTTTTT. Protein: CATSRGRGTNEKLFF.

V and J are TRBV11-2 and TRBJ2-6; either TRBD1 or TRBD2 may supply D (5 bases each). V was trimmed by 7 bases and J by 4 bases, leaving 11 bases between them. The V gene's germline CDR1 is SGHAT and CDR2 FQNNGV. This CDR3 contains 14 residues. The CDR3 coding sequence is TGTGCCAGCACTCGGGGCCAAGGGGCCAACGTCCTGACTTTC. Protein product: CASTRGQGANVLTF.

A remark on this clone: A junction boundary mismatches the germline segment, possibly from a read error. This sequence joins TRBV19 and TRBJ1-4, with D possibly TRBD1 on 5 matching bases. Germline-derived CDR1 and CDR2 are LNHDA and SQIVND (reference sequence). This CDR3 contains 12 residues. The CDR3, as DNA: TGTGCCAGTAGTAGCGCGTTGGGGCCCTCAGTTTTT. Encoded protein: CASSSALGPSVF.

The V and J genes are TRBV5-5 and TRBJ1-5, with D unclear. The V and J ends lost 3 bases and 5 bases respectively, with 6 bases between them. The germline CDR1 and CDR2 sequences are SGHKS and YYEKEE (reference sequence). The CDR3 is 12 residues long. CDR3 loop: CASSSLDQPQHF. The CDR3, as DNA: TGTGCCAGCAGCTCACTTGATCAGCCCCAGCATTTT.

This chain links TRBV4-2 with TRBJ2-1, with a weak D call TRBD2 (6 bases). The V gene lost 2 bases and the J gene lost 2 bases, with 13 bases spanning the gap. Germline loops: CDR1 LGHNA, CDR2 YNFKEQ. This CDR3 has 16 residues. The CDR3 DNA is TGTGCCAGCAGCCAACTATCCGGAGGGGCCTACAATGAGCAGTTCTTC. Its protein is CASSQLSGGAYNEQFF.

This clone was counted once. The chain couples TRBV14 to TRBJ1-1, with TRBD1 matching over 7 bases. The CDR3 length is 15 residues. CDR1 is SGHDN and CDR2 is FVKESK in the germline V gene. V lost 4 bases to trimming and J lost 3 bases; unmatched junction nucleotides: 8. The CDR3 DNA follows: TGTGCCAGCAGCCCCATCCAGGGGGGGGACACTGAAGCTTTCTTT. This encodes CASSPIQGGDTEAFF. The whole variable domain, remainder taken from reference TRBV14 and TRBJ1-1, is EAGVTQFPSHSVIEKGQTVTLRCDPISGHDNLYWYRRVMGKEIKFLLHFVKESKQDESGMPNNRFLAERTGGTYSTLKVQPAELEDSGVYFCASSPIQGGDTEAFFGQGTRLTVV.

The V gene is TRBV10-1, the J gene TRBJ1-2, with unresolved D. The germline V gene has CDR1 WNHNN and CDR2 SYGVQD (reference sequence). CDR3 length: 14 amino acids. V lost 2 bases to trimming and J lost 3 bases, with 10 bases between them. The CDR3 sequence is CASSEGETHYGYTF. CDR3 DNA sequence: TGCGCCAGCAGTGAGGGCGAAACCCACTATGGCTACACCTTC.